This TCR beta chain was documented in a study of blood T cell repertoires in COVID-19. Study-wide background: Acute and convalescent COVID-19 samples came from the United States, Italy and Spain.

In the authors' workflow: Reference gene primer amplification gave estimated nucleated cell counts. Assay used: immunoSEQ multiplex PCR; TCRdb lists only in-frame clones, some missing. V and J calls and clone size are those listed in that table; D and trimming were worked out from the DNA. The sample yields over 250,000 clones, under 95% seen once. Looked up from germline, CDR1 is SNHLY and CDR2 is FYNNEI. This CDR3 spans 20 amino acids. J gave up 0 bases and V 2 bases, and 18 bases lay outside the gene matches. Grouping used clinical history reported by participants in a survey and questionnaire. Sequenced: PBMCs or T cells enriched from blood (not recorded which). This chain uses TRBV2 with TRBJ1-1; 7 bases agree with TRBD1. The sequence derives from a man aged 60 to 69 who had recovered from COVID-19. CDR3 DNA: TGTGCCAGCAGTGAACCGAGACCACAGGGGAACGACCTCATGAACACTGAAGCTTTCTTT. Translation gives CASSEPRPQGNDLMNTEAFF.